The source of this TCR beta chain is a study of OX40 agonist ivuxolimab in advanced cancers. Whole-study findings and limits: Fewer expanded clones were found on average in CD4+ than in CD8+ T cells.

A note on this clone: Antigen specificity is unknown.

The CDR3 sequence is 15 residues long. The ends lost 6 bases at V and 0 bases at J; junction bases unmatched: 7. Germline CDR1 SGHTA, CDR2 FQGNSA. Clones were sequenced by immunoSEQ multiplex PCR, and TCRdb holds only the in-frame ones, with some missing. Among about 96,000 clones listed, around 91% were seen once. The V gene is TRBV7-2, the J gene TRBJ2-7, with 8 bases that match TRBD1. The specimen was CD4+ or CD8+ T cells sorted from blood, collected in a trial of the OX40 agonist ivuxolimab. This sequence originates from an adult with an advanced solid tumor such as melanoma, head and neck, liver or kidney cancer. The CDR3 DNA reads TGTGCCAGCAGTCAACAGGGGGGATTCTCCTACGAGCAGTACTTC. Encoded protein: CASSQQGGFSYEQYF.